What follows are 3 T cell receptor gamma chains derived from one specimen sequenced in a study of intestinal T cells in coeliac disease. Genomic DNA came from ten approximately 5-µm formalin-fixed paraffin-embedded scrolls per case. The TRG library came from roughly 180 ng of biopsy DNA amplified with LymphoTrack primers. TCRdb re-called the multiplex PCR reads using CATT. The sample holds 400 to 500 gamma-chain clones, approximately 55% seen once. The sample consisted of a duodenal biopsy. The receptors originated from a human donor with celiac disease.

The chain has TRGV4 and TRGJ1 or TRGJ2. The CDR3 sequence is 14 residues long. Germline assignment: CDR1 EGSTGY and CDR2 YDSYTSSV. The junction had 20 bases not matched to a gene; V was cut back by 12 bases and J by 6 bases. The CDR3 region has the DNA TGTGCCGACCTGGGATGGAAAAAGTGTTATAAGAAACTCTTT. This translates into CADLGWKKCYKKLF.

In regard to this clone: TCRdb's protein and the translated DNA diverge at residue 10; the protein reported here is the translation of the DNA. The chain uses TRGV11 and TRGJP2. TRGV11 is noted as an ORF with a role that remains uncertain. Trimming at V came to 11 bases and at J to 10 bases, leaving 19 bases not matched to a gene. The CDR3 consists of 15 residues. The CDR3 sequence: CACLPPCLVTWIKTF. For the CDR3, the DNA is TGTGCCTGCTTGCCCCCCTGTTTAGTGACTTGGATCAAGACGTTT.

By proportion, this clone is large. The V gene is TRGV5, the J gene TRGJ1 or TRGJ2. Trimming removed 3 bases from V and 4 bases from J; junction bases left unmatched: 15. CDR1 and CDR2 (germline): VINAFY, YDVSNSKD. The CDR3 has 16 amino acids. CDR3 coding DNA: TGTGCCACCTGGGACGGTAACTCGAGCCCATATTATAAGAAACTCTTT. Protein: CATWDGNSSPYYKKLF.